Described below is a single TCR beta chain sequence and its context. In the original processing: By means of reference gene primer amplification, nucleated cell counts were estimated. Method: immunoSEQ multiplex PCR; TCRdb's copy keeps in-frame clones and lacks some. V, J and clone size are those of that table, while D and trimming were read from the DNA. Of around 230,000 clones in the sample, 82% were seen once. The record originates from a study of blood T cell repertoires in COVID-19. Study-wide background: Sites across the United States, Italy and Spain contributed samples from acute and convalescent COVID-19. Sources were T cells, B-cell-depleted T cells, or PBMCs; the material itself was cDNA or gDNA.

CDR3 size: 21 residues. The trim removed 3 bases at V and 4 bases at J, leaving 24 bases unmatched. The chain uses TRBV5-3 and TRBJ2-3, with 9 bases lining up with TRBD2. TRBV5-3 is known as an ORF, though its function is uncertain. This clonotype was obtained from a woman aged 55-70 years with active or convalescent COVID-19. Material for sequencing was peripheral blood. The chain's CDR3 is CARSCRPQRGAVFPPPDTQYF. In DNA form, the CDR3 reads TGTGCCAGAAGCTGCCGACCCCAGCGGGGGGCAGTATTCCCCCCCCCAGATACGCAGTATTTT.